These 28 T cell receptor beta chains originate from one sample sequenced in a study of prognosis after radiotherapy for stage I lung cancer (dated by TCRdb to the early 2020s). Sequencing instrument: Illumina HiSeq 3000. Two rounds of multiplex PCR on genomic DNA were used to amplify the TCR beta CDR3 region. In the first round of PCR, primers specific to each TRBV and TRBJ gene were used, and the primer sequences are filed in Chinese patent CN105087789A. TCRdb reanalyzed the raw reads on its own, using fastp at Q25 for trimming and MiXCR for clone calling, and kept in-frame beta chains. Records with the same CDR3 protein are collapsed into one entry carrying the most frequent genes and DNA. The sample table contains 20,000 to 25,000 distinct CDR3 sequences; only one count was recorded for roughly 41% of them. The ten top clones hold around 29% of the sample. The sample here was PBMCs, taken before or after stereotactic body radiation therapy (not recorded which). Receptors originate from a donor aged 50 or older with non-small cell lung cancer.

A remark on this clonotype: It differs at one base from a far larger clone, so likely a read error. This chain links TRBV7-2 with TRBJ1-5; a weak D match, TRBD1 (6 bases). Germline V gene sequence: CDR1 SGHTA, CDR2 FQGNSA. This CDR3 has 14 residues. CDR3 nucleotides: TGTGCCAGCATCTTAGGGACAACTTATCAGCCCCAGCATTTT. Protein product: CASILGTTYQPQHF.

This clonotype was found once. V is TRBV20-1 and J is TRBJ1-3; a possible D gene is TRBD1 (6 bases). CDR1 and CDR2 (germline): DFQATT, SNEGSKA (reference sequence). The CDR3 spans 17 residues. Trimming took off 6 bases at V and 2 bases at J, with 23 bases between the two ends. CDR3 coding DNA: TGCAGTGCCAAGAGGGGGGGCTGGGGCGATGCTGGAAACACCATATATTTT. Protein sequence: CSAKRGGWGDAGNTIYF.

Concerning this clonotype itself: A much larger clone is a single base away; this may be a read error. The rearrangement joins TRBV7-9 to TRBJ2-5, with TRBD1 as a possible D gene (6 bases). V shed 5 bases and J shed 2 bases, with 15 bases lying between them. In germline, CDR1 is SEHNR, CDR2 FQNEAQ (reference sequence). The CDR3 is 15 amino acids. The CDR3, as DNA: TGTGCCAGCAGCCCCAGGGACATAATACAAGAGACCCAGTACTTC. Its protein is CASSPRDIIQETQYF.

By frequency in the sample, this clonotype is medium-sized (0.01 to 0.1%). The chain joins TRBV19 to TRBJ2-2; 7 bases map to TRBD1. Germline V gives CDR1 LNHDA, CDR2 SQIVND (reference sequence). The CDR3 spans 13 residues. The V segment lost 11 bases and the J segment 6 bases; nucleotides outside the gene matches: 9. This CDR3 is CAVRGPGPGELFF. The DNA for the CDR3 is TGTGCCGTTAGGGGGCCGGGGCCCGGGGAGCTGTTTTTT. The full variable domain, completed using reference TRBV19 and TRBJ2-2, is DGGITQSPKYLFRKEGQNVTLSCEQNLNHDAMYWYRQDPGQGLRLIYYSQIVNDFQKGDIAEGYSVSREKKESFPLTVTSAQKNPTAFYLCAVRGPGPGELFFGEGSRLTVL.

This clonotype has at least ten counts. This may arise from a read error, as a much more abundant clone is one base away. This chain connects TRBV11-3 to TRBJ2-7, with 8 bases that match TRBD1. Germline CDR1 SGHNT, CDR2 YENEEA. Trimming cost V 5 bases and J 2 bases; bases outside gene matches: 5. This CDR3 comprises 14 residues. CDR3 DNA: TGTGCCAGCAGCGGGCAGGGGGCCGCCTACGAGCAGTACTTC. It translates to CASSGQGAAYEQYF. Full variable domain (missing parts from reference TRBV11-3 and TRBJ2-7): EAGVVQSPRYKIIEKKQPVAFWCNPISGHNTLYWYLQNLGQGPELLIRYENEEAVDDSQLPKDRFSAERLKGVDSTLKIQPAELGDSAVYLCASSGQGAAYEQYFGPGTRLTVT.

This clonotype was picked up many times. The chain is built from TRBV11-3 and TRBJ2-1; TRBD2 aligns across 10 bases. Per the germline V gene, CDR1 is SGHNT and CDR2 is YENEEA. This CDR3 contains 17 residues. The J segment lost 6 bases and the V segment lost 6 bases, leaving 14 bases of the junction unmatched. Written as DNA, the CDR3 is TGTGCCAGCAGTACCCACCAGCGGGAGGGTAGGGGCAATGAGCAGTTCTTC. As protein: CASSTHQREGRGNEQFF. Using reference TRBV11-3 and TRBJ2-1 for the parts outside the CDR3, the full variable domain is EAGVVQSPRYKIIEKKQPVAFWCNPISGHNTLYWYLQNLGQGPELLIRYENEEAVDDSQLPKDRFSAERLKGVDSTLKIQPAELGDSAVYLCASSTHQREGRGNEQFFGPGTRLTVL.

This clonotype came up a few times. This chain uses TRBV7-6 with TRBJ1-5; D possibly corresponds to TRBD1 (5 bases). In germline, CDR1 is SGHVS, CDR2 FNYEAQ. This CDR3 region has 16 residues. Trimming removed 2 bases from V and 2 bases from J, with 13 bases in between. CDR3: CASSLSPGGGNQPQHF. CDR3 DNA: TGTGCCAGCAGCTTATCTCCAGGAGGGGGCAATCAGCCCCAGCATTTT.

This clonotype was observed many times. The genes are TRBV7-9 and TRBJ1-2; perhaps TRBD1 as D (5 bases). Germline CDR1 and CDR2: SEHNR and FQNEAQ (reference sequence). The CDR3 length is 13 residues. V dropped 0 bases and J dropped 7 bases, with 9 bases sitting between them. Here the CDR3 DNA reads TGTGCCAGCAGCTTAGCAGAGGGACGTGGCTACACCTTC. Its protein product is CASSLAEGRGYTF.

As concerns this clonotype: With a far larger clone one base away, a read error is the likely cause. The chain couples TRBV6-5 to TRBJ1-1; D gene ambiguous. Germline CDR1 reads MNHEY; CDR2 reads SVGAGI. CDR3 size: 11 residues. Trimming removed 5 bases from V and 9 bases from J, with 10 bases in between. Written as DNA, the CDR3 is TGTGCCAGCAGTACGGGCAGGAAAGCTTTCTTT. Protein: CASSTGRKAFF.

Only one count was recorded for this clonotype. The chain has TRBV11-1 and TRBJ2-1; D tentatively reads TRBD1 or TRBD2 (7 bases each). Germline loops: CDR1 SGHAT, CDR2 FQDESV (reference sequence). Trimming took off 5 bases at V and 10 bases at J, with 27 bases between the two ends. The length of the CDR3 is 17 residues. The DNA of the CDR3 is TGTGCCAGCAGCAACCGAGGGGGGAGGGGGCCCTTAGGAGAGCAGTTCTTC. Translation gives CASSNRGGRGPLGEQFF.

Sample share makes this clonotype medium-sized. V is TRBV11-2 and J is TRBJ1-2, with no clear D. This CDR3 has 13 amino acids. V lost 10 bases and J lost 4, with 16 bases in between. CDR1 is SGHAT, CDR2 FQNNGV, per germline. In DNA, the CDR3 is TGTGCCACCAGTGCGGGCCTCCCCTATGGCTACACCTTC. Protein sequence: CATSAGLPYGYTF.

A remark on this clonotype: One junction end does not reproduce the germline sequence, and a read error may be involved. The chain employs TRBV7-3 and TRBJ2-3, with D possibly TRBD2 on 6 matching bases. The CDR3 is 15 amino acids. CDR1 and CDR2 (germline): SGHTA, FQGTGA. This CDR3 reads CVSSSGDSRTDTQYF. CDR3 nucleotides: TGTGTCAGCAGCTCCGGGGACTCTAGAACAGATACGCAGTATTTT.

About this clonotype: This likely traces to a read error, being one base from a far larger clone. The V call is TRBV6-8, the J call TRBJ2-7; D remains unclear. From germline, CDR1 is MNHGY and CDR2 SAAAGT. This CDR3 is built from 13 residues. The CDR3 region is CAGSYPNGYEQYF. The CDR3 region has the DNA TGTGCCGGCAGTTACCCCAACGGTTACGAGCAGTACTTC.

On this clonotype itself: The junction departs from the called germline gene at one end, perhaps through a read error. The genes are TRBV27 and TRBJ2-3; TRBD2 matches 11 bases. Germline lookup yields CDR1 MNHEY and CDR2 SMNVEV (reference sequence). The CDR3 extends over 16 amino acids. CDR3 region: CASGLGTSGTTDTQYF. CDR3 nucleotides: TGTGCCAGCGGTTTGGGGACTAGCGGTACCACAGATACGCAGTATTTT.

V usage is TRBV28 and J usage is TRBJ2-7; TRBD2 aligns across 11 bases. With 5 bases clipped from V and 3 bases from J, the junction kept 6 bases outside the gene matches. The CDR3 is 15 amino acids. Per the germline V gene, CDR1 is MDHEN and CDR2 is SYDVKM. In nucleotides, the CDR3 is TGTGCCAGCAGTCTCACCGGGACTAGCGGCTACGAGCAGTACTTC. Its protein product is CASSLTGTSGYEQYF.

The CDR3 protein is CASSLVSRGDTQYF. In nucleotides, the CDR3 is TGTGCCAGCAGCTTAGTGTCCCGTGGGGATACGCAGTATTTT. The chain links TRBV13 to TRBJ2-3; D remains ambiguous. The CDR3 is 14 amino acids. V gave up 1 base and J gave up 6 bases, with 11 bases separating them. Germline assignment: CDR1 PRHDT and CDR2 FYEKMQ (reference sequence).

On this clonotype itself: At one boundary the junction diverges from the germline segment, which might be a read error. The rearrangement joins TRBV28 to TRBJ2-1; 10 bases agree with TRBD1. Germline CDR1 and CDR2: MDHEN and SYDVKM. There are 14 residues in the CDR3. The DNA for the CDR3 is TGTGCCAGCAGAACGACAGGGGGCTACGATGAGCAGTTCTTC. Translating it yields CASRTTGGYDEQFF.

In its sample, this clonotype was seen many times. The chain has TRBV7-9 and TRBJ2-1; D call uncertain. Trimming left V 4 bases short and J 4 bases short, with 17 bases between. CDR3 size: 16 residues. The germline gives CDR1 SEHNR, CDR2 FQNEAQ (reference sequence). CDR3 amino acids: CASSSPVGAQYNEQFF. CDR3 nucleotides: TGTGCCAGCAGCTCTCCCGTTGGAGCGCAATACAATGAGCAGTTCTTC.

This chain links TRBV28 with TRBJ2-7; D gene uncertain. V lost 9 bases, J lost 3 bases, and 15 bases lay in between. Per germline, CDR1 MDHEN and CDR2 SYDVKM. The CDR3 spans 13 residues. CDR3 region: CARSRRTNYEQYF. In nucleotides, the CDR3 is TGTGCCAGAAGTCGAAGAACAAACTACGAGCAGTACTTC. The full variable domain, rest sourced from reference TRBV28 and TRBJ2-7, is DVKVTQSSRYLVKRTGEKVFLECVQDMDHENMFWYRQDPGLGLRLIYFSYDVKMKEKGDIPEGYSVSREKKERFSLILESASTNQTSMYLCARSRRTNYEQYFGPGTRLTVT.

Relative to its sample, this clonotype is medium-sized. The J gene is TRBJ1-2, the V gene TRBV30; TRBD1 matches 8 bases. The V segment lost 4 bases and the J segment 5 bases; nucleotides outside the gene matches: 3. The germline V gene has CDR1 GTSNPN and CDR2 SVGIG (reference sequence). The CDR3 is made up of 12 amino acids. CDR3 residues: CAWTWTGYGYTF. The CDR3 region has the DNA TGTGCCTGGACCTGGACAGGGTATGGCTACACCTTC.

This clonotype was seen repeatedly, ten times or more. V usage is TRBV7-2 and J usage is TRBJ2-7; D not certain. The CDR3 loop spans 13 amino acids. Per the germline V gene, CDR1 is SGHTA and CDR2 is FQGNSA. V lost 5 bases to trimming and J lost 7 bases, with 15 bases between them. The CDR3 is CASSTRTGGEQYF. The CDR3 DNA sequence: TGTGCCAGCAGCACCCGGACGGGCGGTGAGCAGTACTTC.

V gene TRBV5-6 combines with J gene TRBJ2-5, with a possible D match to TRBD2 (6 bases). Trimming removed 2 bases from V and 0 bases from J, with 11 bases in between. The length of the CDR3 is 15 residues. Looked up from germline, CDR1 is SGHDT and CDR2 is YYEEEE. This chain's CDR3 is CASSFGSGHQETQYF. In nucleotides, the CDR3 is TGTGCCAGCAGCTTTGGAAGCGGGCACCAAGAGACCCAGTACTTC.

This chain links TRBV11-2 with TRBJ2-2; D assignment may be TRBD1 or TRBD2 (5 bases each). The CDR3 spans 18 residues. V was shortened by 4 bases and J by 7 bases, with 25 bases between the two germline ends. In germline, CDR1 is SGHAT, CDR2 FQNNGV. In nucleotides, the CDR3 is TGTGCCAGCAGCTCTACCCCGGGAACGGGGCGCGGAGGCGGGGAGCTGTTTTTT. Its translation is CASSSTPGTGRGGGELFF.

Concerning this clonotype itself: A much larger clone is a single base away; this may be a read error. The chain carries TRBV11-2 and TRBJ2-1; D perhaps matches TRBD2 (6 bases). CDR3 length: 12 amino acids. CDR1 and CDR2 from the germline V gene are SGHAT and FQNNGV. V lost 7 bases, J lost 10 bases, and 14 bases lay in between. The CDR3 nucleotides read TGTGCCAGCATCTTGGAACGGGGGGAGCAGTTCTTC. Protein product: CASILERGEQFF.

The rearrangement joins TRBV20-1 to TRBJ2-7, with 8 bases lining up with TRBD1. Germline lookup yields CDR1 DFQATT and CDR2 SNEGSKA (reference sequence). The CDR3 has 13 amino acids. The V and J ends lost 6 bases and 0 bases, in that order; junction bases with no gene match: 4. This CDR3 reads CSAGTGNSYEQYF. In DNA form, the CDR3 reads TGCAGTGCGGGGACAGGAAACTCCTACGAGCAGTACTTC.

Concerning this clonotype: A far larger clone is off by one base, so a read error is likely. This CDR3 is CDSSYGGVYEQYF. Written as DNA, the CDR3 is TGTGACAGCAGTTACGGGGGAGTCTACGAGCAGTACTTC. V and J are TRBV6-9 and TRBJ2-7; the D gene is possibly TRBD2 (6 bases). This CDR3 spans 13 amino acids. In germline, CDR1 is MNHGY, CDR2 SVAAGI.

This clonotype occurred once. CDR3 region: CASSSGQTTGELFF. CDR3 DNA sequence: TGTGCCAGCAGTTCGGGACAGACCACCGGGGAGCTGTTTTTT. The chain combines TRBV12-3 or TRBV12-4 with TRBJ2-2, with 7 bases matching TRBD1. This CDR3 contains 14 residues. The J segment lost 4 bases and the V segment lost 4 bases, leaving 3 bases of the junction unmatched.

In this sample, this clonotype turned up many times. Since a much larger clone is just one base distant, this may be a read error. This chain uses TRBV7-8 with TRBJ2-3, with 11 bases lining up with TRBD1. CDR1 and CDR2 from the germline V gene are SGHVS and FQNEAQ. The CDR3 is made up of 14 amino acids. The CDR3 DNA reads as TGTGCCAGCACCACGGACAGGGGGCGGGATACGCGGTATTTT. The encoded protein is CASTTDRGRDTRYF.